The present entry profiles one TCR beta chain with its context. These data come from a study of blood T cell repertoires in COVID-19. Assay: immunoSEQ multiplex PCR; the TCRdb copy retains only in-frame clones and omits some. The sample lists approximately 72,000 clones, 85% occurring once. The CDR3 has 12 residues. The germline CDR1 and CDR2 sequences are SGHRS and YFSETQ. V was trimmed by 2 bases and J by 6 bases, leaving 6 bases between them. This clonotype was sampled from an elderly woman with active or convalescent COVID-19. Sequenced: peripheral blood. The chain carries TRBV5-1 and TRBJ2-1, with a tentative D call TRBD1 (5 bases). CDR3 residues: CASSFQGNEQFF. CDR3 bases: TGCGCCAGCAGCTTCCAGGGCAATGAGCAGTTCTTC. Full variable domain (missing parts from reference TRBV5-1 and TRBJ2-1): KAGVTQTPRYLIKTRGQQVTLSCSPISGHRSVSWYQQTPGQGLQFLFEYFSETQRNKGNFPGRFSGRQFSNSRSEMNVSTLELGDSALYLCASSFQGNEQFFGPGTRLTVL.